The 10 T cell receptor beta chains below come from one sample, sequenced in a study of shared clonotypes between healthy human individuals (dated by TCRdb to about 2020). For the CD8 naive samples, CD45RO-negative cells were positively selected for CCR7, yielding a CD45RA+CCR7+ population from which TemRA cells were excluded. Library method: the immunoSEQ multiplex PCR assay. TCRdb mirrors the immuneACCESS table, restricted to in-frame sequences. Some clones are absent from its copies; in checked studies, under half trace to an unresolved V gene, and the reason for the others is unknown. The sample contains roughly 2.1 million clones, just over 90% of them found a single time. In total, the top ten clones hold roughly 1.8% of the sample. Sequencing was done on a sample of naive CD8+ T cells from PBMCs. The cell subset or site label here, explained by the study, means: CD45RA+CCR7+. These receptors all stem from a man younger than 35 in good health. Some clones in this sample may be carry-over from other donors' samples.

DNA for the CDR3: TGTGCCAGCAGTTACTCTTGGGGACAGACTGAAGCTTTCTTT. Protein: CASSYSWGQTEAFF. The chain joins TRBV6-6 to TRBJ1-1; 7 nucleotides match TRBD1. Trimming cost V 0 bases and J 5 bases; bases outside gene matches: 3. This CDR3 has 14 residues. Germline V gives CDR1 MNHNY, CDR2 SVGAGI (reference sequence).

The CDR3 DNA reads TGTGCCAGCAGCTTGGGGGTTCGGGAAGCTTTCTTT. This encodes CASSLGVREAFF. The V gene is TRBV5-6, the J gene TRBJ1-1; the D is unclear. The CDR3 has 12 residues. Deletions cut 0 bases from V and 8 bases from J, with 8 bases between. The germline gives CDR1 SGHDT, CDR2 YYEEEE.

This chain joins TRBV6-1 and TRBJ2-7; TRBD1 aligns across 9 bases. The CDR3 spans 14 residues. J was trimmed by 3 bases and V by 8 bases; bases with no gene match: 8. Germline lookup yields CDR1 MNHNS and CDR2 SASEGT. The CDR3 sequence is CASRTGGVDYEQYF. CDR3 DNA: TGTGCCAGCCGCACAGGGGGCGTTGACTACGAGCAGTACTTC.

This rearrangement joins TRBV19 to TRBJ2-7; D not certain. Trimming shortened V by 4 bases and J by 6 bases, and 16 bases separated the two germline ends. Germline assignment: CDR1 LNHDA and CDR2 SQIVND (reference sequence). The CDR3 consists of 14 residues. CDR3 DNA sequence: TGTGCCAGTAGTACTAGGTCCCCCTGGGCCGAGCAGTACTTC. It codes for CASSTRSPWAEQYF.

This sequence joins TRBV4-3 and TRBJ2-3; 7 bases are a match to TRBD2. CDR1 and CDR2 (germline): LGHNA, YSLEER. V dropped 0 bases and J dropped 8; count of bases not matched to a gene: 8. CDR3 length equals 15 residues. CDR3 DNA: TGCGCCAGCAGCCAAGATAGAAGCGGGGAAGGTACGCAGTATTTT. Translating it yields CASSQDRSGEGTQYF.

Remarks on this clone: At the DNA level, this CDR3 is encoded by other sequences in the same sample as well. The V gene is TRBV6-5, the J gene TRBJ2-1; the D is unclear. The CDR3 length is 14 residues. The germline V gene has CDR1 MNHEY and CDR2 SVGAGI. Between the trimmed V and J ends, which lost 0 bases and 5 bases, there was a span of 8 bases. The CDR3 DNA sequence: TGTGCCAGCAGTTACTCGACAAGGGACAATGAGCAGTTCTTC. It specifies CASSYSTRDNEQFF.

This sequence joins TRBV27 and TRBJ2-7; TRBD2 matches at 7 bases. Looked up from germline, CDR1 is MNHEY and CDR2 is SMNVEV (reference sequence). The CDR3 has 15 amino acids. Germline trimming cut 5 bases from V and 4 bases from J; bases unmatched to any gene: 11. The CDR3 reads CASSPRTSATYEQYF. The CDR3 DNA sequence: TGTGCCAGCAGTCCCCGGACTAGTGCAACATACGAGCAGTACTTC.

This clone was detected a few times. This CDR3 is also generated by other DNA sequences in the sample. This sequence joins TRBV27 and TRBJ2-6, with D hard to call. V was shortened by 3 bases and J by 0 bases, with 3 bases between the two germline ends. This CDR3 has 14 amino acids. Germline V CDR1 and CDR2: MNHEY, SMNVEV (reference sequence). CDR3: CASSFYSGANVLTF. In nucleotides, the CDR3 is TGTGCCAGCAGTTTCTACTCTGGGGCCAACGTCCTGACTTTC.

This sequence joins TRBV29-1 and TRBJ2-7; the match to TRBD2 covers 8 bases. This CDR3 spans 14 amino acids. Germline trimming cut 7 bases from V and 1 base from J; bases unmatched to any gene: 9. Germline values: CDR1 SQVTM, CDR2 ANQGSEA. The CDR3 region has the DNA TGCAGCGCGGAAGGGACTAGAGGTTCCTACGAGCAGTACTTC. Residues: CSAEGTRGSYEQYF.

Details on this clone: This likely comes from a read error, as the CDR3 has no conserved phenylalanine or tryptophan at its end. The DNA is omitted, as the CDR3 cannot be located on it reliably, and the CDR3 follows TCRdb's listing. The chain joins TRBV27 to TRBJ2-7; the DNA was not used to check the table's D call, TRBD1. Germline V gene sequence: CDR1 MNHEY, CDR2 SMNVEV (reference sequence). The CDR3 region is 12 residues in length, termini included. The CDR3: CASSRPGQAPGK.